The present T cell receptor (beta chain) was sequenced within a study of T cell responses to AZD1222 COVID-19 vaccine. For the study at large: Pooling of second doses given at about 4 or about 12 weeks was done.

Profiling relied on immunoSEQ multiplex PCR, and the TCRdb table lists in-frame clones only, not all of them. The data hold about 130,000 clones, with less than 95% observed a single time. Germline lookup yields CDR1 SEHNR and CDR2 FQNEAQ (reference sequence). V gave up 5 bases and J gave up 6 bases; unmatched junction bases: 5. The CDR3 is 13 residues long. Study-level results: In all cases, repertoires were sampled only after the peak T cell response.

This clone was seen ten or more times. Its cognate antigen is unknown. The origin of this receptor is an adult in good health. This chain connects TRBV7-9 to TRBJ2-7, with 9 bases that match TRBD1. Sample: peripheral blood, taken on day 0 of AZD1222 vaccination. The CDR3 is CASSPGQGGEQYF. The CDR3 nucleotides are TGTGCCAGCAGCCCGGGACAGGGCGGCGAGCAGTACTTC.